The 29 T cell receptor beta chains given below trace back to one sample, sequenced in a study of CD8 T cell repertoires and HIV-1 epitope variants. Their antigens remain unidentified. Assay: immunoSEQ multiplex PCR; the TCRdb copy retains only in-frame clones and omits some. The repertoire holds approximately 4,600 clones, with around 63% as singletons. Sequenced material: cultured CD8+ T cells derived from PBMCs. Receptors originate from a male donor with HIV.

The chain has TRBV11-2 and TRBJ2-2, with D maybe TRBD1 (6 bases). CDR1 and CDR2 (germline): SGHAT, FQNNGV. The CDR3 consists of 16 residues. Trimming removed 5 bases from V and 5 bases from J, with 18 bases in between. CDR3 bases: TGTGCCAGCAGCCTCCCTCACAGGGTAGAGACCGGGGAGCTGTTTTTT. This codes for CASSLPHRVETGELFF.

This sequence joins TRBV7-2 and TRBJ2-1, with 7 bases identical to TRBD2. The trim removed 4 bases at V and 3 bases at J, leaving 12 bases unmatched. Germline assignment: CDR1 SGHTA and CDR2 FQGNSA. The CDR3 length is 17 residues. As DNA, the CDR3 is TGTGCCAGCAGCTCGCAGTGGGCGGGAGAGGGCTACAATGAGCAGTTCTTC. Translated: CASSSQWAGEGYNEQFF.

The DNA for the CDR3 is TGTGCCAGCAGTGGGTTGGTTTCAGAGCAGTTCTTC. Its translation is CASSGLVSEQFF. The V and J genes are TRBV2 and TRBJ2-1; D unclear. The germline V and J ends were trimmed by 4 bases and 10 bases, with 11 bases remaining between them. The germline CDR1 and CDR2 sequences are SNHLY and FYNNEI. The CDR3 has 12 residues.

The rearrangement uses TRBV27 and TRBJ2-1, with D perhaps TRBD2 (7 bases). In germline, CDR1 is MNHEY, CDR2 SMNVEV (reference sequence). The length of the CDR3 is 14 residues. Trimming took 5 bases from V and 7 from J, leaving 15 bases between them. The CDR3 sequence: CASSEGGTLNEQFF. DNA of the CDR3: TGTGCCAGCAGTGAGGGGGGGACATTGAATGAGCAGTTCTTC.

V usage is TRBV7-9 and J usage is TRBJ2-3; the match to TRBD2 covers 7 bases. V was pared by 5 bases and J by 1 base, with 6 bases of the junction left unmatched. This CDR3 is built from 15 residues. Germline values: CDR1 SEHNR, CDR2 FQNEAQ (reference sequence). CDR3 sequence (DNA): TGTGCCAGCAGCCTCGAGCGGGGTCGCACAGATACGCAGTATTTT. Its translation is CASSLERGRTDTQYF.

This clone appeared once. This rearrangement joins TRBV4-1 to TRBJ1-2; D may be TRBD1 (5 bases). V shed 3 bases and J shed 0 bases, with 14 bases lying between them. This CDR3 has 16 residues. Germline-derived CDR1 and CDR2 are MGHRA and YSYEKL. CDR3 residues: CASSHPTAFTNYGYTF. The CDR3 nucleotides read TGCGCCAGCAGCCACCCGACAGCGTTTACTAACTATGGCTACACCTTC.

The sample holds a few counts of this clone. In nucleotides, the CDR3 is TGTGCCAGCAGTGAGGGAACTAACTATGGCTACACCTTC. Translated: CASSEGTNYGYTF. The gene calls are TRBV7-9 and TRBJ1-2; D remains ambiguous. CDR3 length: 13 residues. The V gene lost 6 bases and the J gene lost 0 bases, with 8 bases spanning the gap. Germline CDR1 SEHNR, CDR2 FQNEAQ (reference sequence).

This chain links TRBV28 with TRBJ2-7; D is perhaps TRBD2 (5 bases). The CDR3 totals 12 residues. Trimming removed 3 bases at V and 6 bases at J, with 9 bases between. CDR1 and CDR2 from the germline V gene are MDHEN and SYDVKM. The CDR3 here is CASSLGVSEQYF. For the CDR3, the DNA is TGTGCCAGCAGTTTGGGAGTTAGCGAGCAGTACTTC.

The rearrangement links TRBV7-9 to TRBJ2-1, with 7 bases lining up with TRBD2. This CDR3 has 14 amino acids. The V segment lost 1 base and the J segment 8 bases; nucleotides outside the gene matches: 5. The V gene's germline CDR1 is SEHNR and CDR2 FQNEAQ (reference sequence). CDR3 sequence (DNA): TGTGCCAGCAGCTTAGGCGGGGGAACTTATGAGCAGTTCTTC. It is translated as CASSLGGGTYEQFF.

CDR3: CASSLAGQGSYNEQFF. The CDR3 coding sequence is TGTGCCAGCAGCTTAGCGGGACAGGGCTCCTACAATGAGCAGTTCTTC. The V and J genes are TRBV7-3 and TRBJ2-1; 9 bases fit TRBD1. Germline CDR1 SGHTA, CDR2 FQGTGA. The CDR3 runs to 16 residues. Trimming at V came to 2 bases and at J to 0 bases, leaving 2 bases not matched to a gene.

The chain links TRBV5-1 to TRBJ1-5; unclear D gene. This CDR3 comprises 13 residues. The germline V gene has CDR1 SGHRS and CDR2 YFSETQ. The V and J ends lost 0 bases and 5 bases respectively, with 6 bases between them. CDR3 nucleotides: TGCGCCAGCAGCTTGGCGGGTCATCAGCCCCAGCATTTT. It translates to CASSLAGHQPQHF.

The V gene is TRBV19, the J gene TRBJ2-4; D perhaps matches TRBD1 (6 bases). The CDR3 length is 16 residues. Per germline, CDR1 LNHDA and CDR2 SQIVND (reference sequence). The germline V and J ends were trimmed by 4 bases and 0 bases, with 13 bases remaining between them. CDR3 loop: CASSSYTGTAKNIQYF. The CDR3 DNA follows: TGTGCCAGTAGTAGCTACACAGGGACAGCCAAAAACATTCAGTACTTC.

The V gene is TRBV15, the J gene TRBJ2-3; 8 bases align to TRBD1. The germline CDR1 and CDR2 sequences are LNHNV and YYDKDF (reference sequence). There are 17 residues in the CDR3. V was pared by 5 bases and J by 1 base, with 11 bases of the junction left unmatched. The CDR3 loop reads CATSRRTGSKGTDTQYF. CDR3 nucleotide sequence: TGTGCCACCAGCCGAAGGACAGGGTCCAAGGGCACAGATACGCAGTATTTT.

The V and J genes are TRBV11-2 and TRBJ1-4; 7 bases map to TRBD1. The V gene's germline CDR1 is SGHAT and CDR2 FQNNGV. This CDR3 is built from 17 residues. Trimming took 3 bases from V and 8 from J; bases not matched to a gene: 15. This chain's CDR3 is CASSLAPGEGAREKLFF. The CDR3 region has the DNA TGTGCCAGCAGCTTGGCCCCCGGGGAGGGGGCGCGGGAAAAACTGTTTTTT.

In DNA, the CDR3 is TGTGCCAGCAGCTTAGAATGGATACACTTGAGCTCCTACGAGCAGTACTTC. Translating gives CASSLEWIHLSSYEQYF. The chain employs TRBV7-9 and TRBJ2-7; no definite D call. In germline, CDR1 is SEHNR, CDR2 FQNEAQ (reference sequence). Trimming removed 1 base at V and 0 bases at J, with 16 bases between. CDR3 length: 17 amino acids.

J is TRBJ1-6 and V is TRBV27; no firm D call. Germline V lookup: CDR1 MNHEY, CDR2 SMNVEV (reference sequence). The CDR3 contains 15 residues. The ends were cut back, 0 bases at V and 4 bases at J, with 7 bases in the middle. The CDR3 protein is CASSLSSGYNSPLHF. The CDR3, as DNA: TGTGCCAGCAGTTTATCGTCGGGGTATAATTCACCCCTCCACTTT.

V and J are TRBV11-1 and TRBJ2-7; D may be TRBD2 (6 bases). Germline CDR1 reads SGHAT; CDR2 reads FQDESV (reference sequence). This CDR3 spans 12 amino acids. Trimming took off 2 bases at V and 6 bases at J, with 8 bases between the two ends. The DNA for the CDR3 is TGTGCCAGCAGCTTACGAGCGGGCGAGCAGTACTTC. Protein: CASSLRAGEQYF.

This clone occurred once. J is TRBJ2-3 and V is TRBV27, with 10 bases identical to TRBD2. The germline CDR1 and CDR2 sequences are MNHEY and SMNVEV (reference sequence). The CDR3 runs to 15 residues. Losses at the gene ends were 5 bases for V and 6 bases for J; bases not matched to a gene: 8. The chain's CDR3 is CASSPSGGAADTQYF. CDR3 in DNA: TGTGCCAGCAGTCCCAGCGGGGGGGCCGCCGATACGCAGTATTTT.

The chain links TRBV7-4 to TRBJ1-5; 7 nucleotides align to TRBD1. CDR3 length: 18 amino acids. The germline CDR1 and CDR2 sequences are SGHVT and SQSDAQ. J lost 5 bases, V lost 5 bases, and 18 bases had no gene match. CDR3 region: CASSPPNRMTGRDQPQHF. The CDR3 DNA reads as TGTGCCAGCAGCCCCCCGAACAGAATGACAGGGAGGGATCAGCCCCAGCATTTT.

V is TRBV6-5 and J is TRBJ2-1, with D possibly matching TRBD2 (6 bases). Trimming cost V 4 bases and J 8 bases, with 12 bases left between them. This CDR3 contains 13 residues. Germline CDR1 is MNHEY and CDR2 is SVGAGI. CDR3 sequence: CASSSRDSDEQFF. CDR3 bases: TGTGCCAGCAGTTCCCGGGACTCGGATGAGCAGTTCTTC.

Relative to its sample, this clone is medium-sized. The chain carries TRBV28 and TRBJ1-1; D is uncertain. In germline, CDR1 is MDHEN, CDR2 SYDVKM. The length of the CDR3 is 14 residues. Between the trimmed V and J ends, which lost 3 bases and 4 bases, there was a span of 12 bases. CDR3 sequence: CASSFRGWGTEAFF. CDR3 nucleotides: TGTGCCAGCAGTTTTCGGGGATGGGGCACTGAAGCTTTCTTT.

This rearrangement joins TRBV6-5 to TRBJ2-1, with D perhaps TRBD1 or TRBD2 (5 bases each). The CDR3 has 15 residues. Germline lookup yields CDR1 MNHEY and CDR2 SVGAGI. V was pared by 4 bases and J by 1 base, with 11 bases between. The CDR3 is CASSFEGPSYNEQFF. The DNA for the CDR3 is TGTGCCAGCAGTTTCGAGGGGCCTTCCTACAATGAGCAGTTCTTC.

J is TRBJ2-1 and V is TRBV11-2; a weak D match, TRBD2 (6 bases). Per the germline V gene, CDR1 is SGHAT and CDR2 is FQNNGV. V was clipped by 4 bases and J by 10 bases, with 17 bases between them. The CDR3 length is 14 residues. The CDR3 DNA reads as TGTGCCAGCAGCTCCGGGACTGGTCCTATGGAGCAGTTCTTC. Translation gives CASSSGTGPMEQFF.

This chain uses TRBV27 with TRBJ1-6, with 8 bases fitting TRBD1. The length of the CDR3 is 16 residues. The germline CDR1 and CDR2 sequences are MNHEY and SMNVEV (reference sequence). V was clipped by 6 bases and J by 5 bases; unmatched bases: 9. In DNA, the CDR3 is TGTGCCAGCAGCAGGACTAGCAGGGGGCATAATTCACCCCTCCACTTT. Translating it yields CASSRTSRGHNSPLHF.

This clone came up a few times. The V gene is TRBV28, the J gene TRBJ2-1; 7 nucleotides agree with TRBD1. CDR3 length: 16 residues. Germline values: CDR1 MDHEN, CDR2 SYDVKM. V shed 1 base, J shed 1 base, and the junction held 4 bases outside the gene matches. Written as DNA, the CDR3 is TGTGCCAGCAGTTTATCACAGGGGATATCCTACAATGAGCAGTTCTTC. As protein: CASSLSQGISYNEQFF.

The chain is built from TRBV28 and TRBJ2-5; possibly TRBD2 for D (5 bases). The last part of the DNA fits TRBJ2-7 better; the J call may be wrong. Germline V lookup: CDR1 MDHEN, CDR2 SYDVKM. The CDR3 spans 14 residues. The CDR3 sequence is CASSSNGIPYEQYF. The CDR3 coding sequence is TGTGCCAGCAGTTCAAACGGGATTCCCTACGAGCAGTACTTC.

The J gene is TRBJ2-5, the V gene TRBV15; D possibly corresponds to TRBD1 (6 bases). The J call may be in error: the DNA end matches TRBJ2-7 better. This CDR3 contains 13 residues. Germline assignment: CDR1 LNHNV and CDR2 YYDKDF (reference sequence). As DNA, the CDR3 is TGTGCCACCAGCAGAGATTGGGGGCACGAGCAGTACTTC. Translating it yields CATSRDWGHEQYF.

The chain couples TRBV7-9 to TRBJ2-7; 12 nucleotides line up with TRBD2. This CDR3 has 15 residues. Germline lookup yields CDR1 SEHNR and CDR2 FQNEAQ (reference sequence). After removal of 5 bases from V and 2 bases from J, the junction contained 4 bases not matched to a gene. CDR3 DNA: TGTGCCAGCAGCGACGGACTAGCGGGGACCTACGAGCAGTACTTC. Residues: CASSDGLAGTYEQYF.

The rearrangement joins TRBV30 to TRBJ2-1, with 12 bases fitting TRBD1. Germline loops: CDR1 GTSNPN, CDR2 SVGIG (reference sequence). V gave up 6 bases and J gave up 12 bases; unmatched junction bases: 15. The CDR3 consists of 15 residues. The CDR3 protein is CACATRDRGLWVQFF. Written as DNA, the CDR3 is TGTGCCTGCGCCACCCGGGACAGGGGGCTGTGGGTGCAGTTCTTC.